These 8 T cell receptor beta chains were all obtained from the same sample, sequenced in a study of shared T cell receptors in the human thymus. Generated by immunoSEQ multiplex PCR, the TCRdb table keeps only in-frame clones and is missing some. Of 700,000 or so clones listed, roughly 85% are singletons. The data also belong to a second study, concerning human thymus T cells.

Sequencing input: thymocytes. The source is a girl under three years old with a congenital heart defect.

This chain joins TRBV14 and TRBJ1-2, with a weak D call TRBD1 (6 bases). The germline CDR1 and CDR2 sequences are SGHDN and FVKESK. The CDR3 totals 16 residues. Trimming pared 3 bases from V and 0 bases from J, leaving 14 bases between. The CDR3, as DNA: TGTGCCAGCAGCCACCATCCTGACAGGCCTAACTATGGCTACACCTTC. This translates into CASSHHPDRPNYGYTF. Full variable domain (missing parts from reference TRBV14 and TRBJ1-2): EAGVTQFPSHSVIEKGQTVTLRCDPISGHDNLYWYRRVMGKEIKFLLHFVKESKQDESGMPNNRFLAERTGGTYSTLKVQPAELEDSGVYFCASSHHPDRPNYGYTFGSGTRLTVV.

The rearrangement links TRBV14 to TRBJ2-7, with TRBD1 identical over 8 bases. Germline values: CDR1 SGHDN, CDR2 FVKESK. The junction had 7 bases not matched to a gene; V was cut back by 3 bases and J by 3 bases. The CDR3 contains 15 residues. The CDR3 is CASSQSGGPFYEQYF. In DNA form, the CDR3 reads TGTGCCAGCAGCCAGTCAGGGGGCCCGTTCTACGAGCAGTACTTC. The full variable domain, its missing parts supplied by reference TRBV14 and TRBJ2-7, is EAGVTQFPSHSVIEKGQTVTLRCDPISGHDNLYWYRRVMGKEIKFLLHFVKESKQDESGMPNNRFLAERTGGTYSTLKVQPAELEDSGVYFCASSQSGGPFYEQYFGPGTRLTVT.

This clone showed up just a few times. V is TRBV6-1 and J is TRBJ1-2, with TRBD1 identical over 9 bases. The CDR3 is 14 residues long. Trimming took 2 bases from V and 4 from J; bases not matched to a gene: 2. Germline lookup yields CDR1 MNHNS and CDR2 SASEGT. The CDR3 loop is CASSEMDRGYGYTF. The CDR3 DNA reads as TGTGCCAGCAGTGAAATGGACAGGGGCTATGGCTACACCTTC.

CDR3 coding DNA: TGTGCCAGCAGCCAAAAGAAAAAGACCCGAGGGACAGACCAAGCAGGGGAAAAACTGTTTTTT. Translating gives CASSQKKKTRGTDQAGEKLFF. The chain employs TRBV4-2 and TRBJ1-4; 7 bases fit TRBD1. Trimming cost V 2 bases and J 8 bases; bases outside gene matches: 26. CDR3 length: 21 amino acids. Germline-derived CDR1 and CDR2 are LGHNA and YNFKEQ.

The chain has TRBV7-2 and TRBJ2-5; 11 bases agree with TRBD2. The J segment lost 0 bases and the V segment lost 4 bases, leaving 4 bases of the junction unmatched. The CDR3 is 16 residues long. CDR1 SGHTA and CDR2 FQGNSA come from the germline V gene. CDR3 DNA sequence: TGTGCCAGCAGCTCCCTGGGACTAGCGGACCAAGAGACCCAGTACTTC. Residues: CASSSLGLADQETQYF.

This chain uses TRBV4-1 with TRBJ1-4, with D possibly being TRBD1 (6 bases). The CDR3 runs to 18 residues. In germline, CDR1 is MGHRA, CDR2 YSYEKL. Trimming took off 1 base at V and 4 bases at J, with 19 bases between the two ends. The CDR3: CASSQGPQTGFFNEKLFF. In DNA form, the CDR3 reads TGCGCCAGCAGCCAAGGCCCGCAAACAGGGTTTTTTAATGAAAAACTGTTTTTT.

This clone was recorded once. V and J are TRBV4-1 and TRBJ2-7, with TRBD1 matching 10 bases. Trimming took 1 base from V and 3 from J; bases not matched to a gene: 18. This CDR3 has 20 residues. Germline V CDR1 and CDR2: MGHRA, YSYEKL. The CDR3: CASSQGCSESTGGLFYEQYF. CDR3 DNA sequence: TGCGCCAGCAGCCAAGGATGTTCTGAATCGACAGGGGGCCTTTTCTACGAGCAGTACTTC.

The chain is built from TRBV5-4 and TRBJ1-2; 9 bases agree with TRBD1. The CDR3 sequence is 13 residues long. V lost 3 bases and J lost 8; bases outside the gene matches: 5. CDR1 is SGHNT and CDR2 is YYREEE in the germline V gene (reference sequence). The CDR3 sequence is CASSSGTGKGYTF. The CDR3 DNA sequence: TGTGCCAGCAGCTCCGGGACAGGGAAGGGCTACACCTTC.